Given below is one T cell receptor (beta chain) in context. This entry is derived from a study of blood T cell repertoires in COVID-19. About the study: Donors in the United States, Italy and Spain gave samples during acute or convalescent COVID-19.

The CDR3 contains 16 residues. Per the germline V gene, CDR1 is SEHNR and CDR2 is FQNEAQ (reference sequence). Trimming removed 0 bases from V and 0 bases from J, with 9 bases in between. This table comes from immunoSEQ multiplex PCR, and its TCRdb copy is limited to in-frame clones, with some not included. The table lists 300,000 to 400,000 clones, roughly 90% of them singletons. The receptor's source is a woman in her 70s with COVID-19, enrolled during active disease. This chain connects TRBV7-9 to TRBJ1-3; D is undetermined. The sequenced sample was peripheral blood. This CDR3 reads CASSLALGISGNTIYF. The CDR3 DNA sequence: TGTGCCAGCAGCTTAGCTCTGGGCATCTCTGGAAACACCATATATTTT. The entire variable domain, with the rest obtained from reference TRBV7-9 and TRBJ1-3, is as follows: DTGVSQNPRHKITKRGQNVTFRCDPISEHNRLYWYRQTLGQGPEFLTYFQNEAQLEKSRLLSDRFSAERPKGSFSTLEIQRTEQGDSAMYLCASSLALGISGNTIYFGEGSWLTVV.